This is a list of T cell receptor beta chains from one sample in a study of blood T cell repertoires in COVID-19. Profiled with immunoSEQ multiplex PCR; TCRdb holds only in-frame clones, not every one. The sample has hundreds of thousands of clones; 88% are singletons. Sequencing was carried out using peripheral blood. These receptors all stem from a woman in her seventies with COVID-19, enrolled during active disease. Each CDR3 is given with its conserved first and last residue. D genes are given only for firm matches. Clone size is not always given. Where it is, it says once, few, many or a class for expanded clones.

clone size | J gene | V gene | D gene | CDR3 DNA | CDR3 protein
NA | TRBJ1-1 | TRBV7-9 | TRBD1 | TGTGCCAGCAGCTTCTCAGGGGGGAACACTGAAGCTTTCTTT | CASSFSGGNTEAFF
NA | TRBJ2-5 | TRBV12-3/TRBV12-4 | NA | TGTGCCAGCAGTTTAGTCGGAGAGACCCAGTACTTC | CASSLVGETQYF
once | TRBJ2-1 | TRBV7-2 | TRBD2 | TGTGCCAGCAGCTTAGATCCAGGGACTAGCTTTGGGGCGTACAATGAGCAGTTCTTC | CASSLDPGTSFGAYNEQFF
NA | TRBJ1-1 | TRBV30 | TRBD1 | TGTGCCTGGACTATAGGACAGGGGGCGACTGAAGCTTTCTTT | CAWTIGQGATEAFF
few | TRBJ1-3 | TRBV7-8 | NA | TGTGCCAGCAGCTTAGCTCCGGACAGCTCTGGAAACACCATATATTTT | CASSLAPDSSGNTIYF
NA | TRBJ2-1 | TRBV5-6 | TRBD1 | TGTGCCAGCAGCGCATCACAGGGGTACAATGAGCAGTTCTTC | CASSASQGYNEQFF
NA | TRBJ2-1 | TRBV11-3 | NA | TGTGCCAGCAGCCCTAGGAGCGGGAATGAGCAGTTCTTC | CASSPRSGNEQFF
NA | TRBJ1-5 | TRBV28 | NA | TGTGCCAGCAGTGTAAACACCGGGTTTAGCAATCAGCCCCAGCATTTT | CASSVNTGFSNQPQHF
NA | TRBJ2-2 | TRBV5-1 | TRBD1 | TGCGCCAGCAGCTTGCGGGACAGAGTTCTCGCCGGGGAGCTGTTTTTT | CASSLRDRVLAGELFF
NA | TRBJ1-2 | TRBV3-1/TRBV3-2 | NA | TGTGCCAGCAGCCAAGGGAGTTATTTCTATGGCTACACCTTC | CASSQGSYFYGYTF
NA | TRBJ1-2 | TRBV29-1 | NA | TGCAGCGTTGGGCCTGATGATGGCTACACCTTC | CSVGPDDGYTF
once | TRBJ1-3 | TRBV5-8 | NA | TGTGCCAGCAGCTTGAGGAGAGATGGAAACACCATATATTTT | CASSLRRDGNTIYF
NA | TRBJ1-4 | TRBV2 | NA | TGTGCCAGCACCTTAGGACTAGAGGGTGAAAAACTGTTTTTT | CASTLGLEGEKLFF
NA | TRBJ2-7 | TRBV6-5 | TRBD1 | TGTGCCAGCAGCTATCAGACAGGGTCCTACGAGCAGTACTTC | CASSYQTGSYEQYF
NA | TRBJ1-2 | TRBV28 | TRBD1 | TGTGCCAGCAGTCCACCGGGACAGGGGAAAGGCTACACCTTC | CASSPPGQGKGYTF
NA | TRBJ2-3 | TRBV2 | TRBD1 | TGTGCCAGCTGGACAGGGGCCACAGATACGCAGTATTTT | CASWTGATDTQYF
NA | TRBJ1-4 | TRBV2 | NA | TGTGCCAGCAGTGAGGCGGGGCGTAATGAAAAACTGTTTTTT | CASSEAGRNEKLFF
NA | TRBJ1-4 | TRBV19 | TRBD1 | TGTGCCAGTAACCCCGGGACAGGTGAAAAACTGTTTTTT | CASNPGTGEKLFF
NA | TRBJ1-5 | TRBV29-1 | NA | TGCAGCGCACCCACGGGGTGGGGTCCTCGGAGCAATCAGCCCCAGCATTTT | CSAPTGWGPRSNQPQHF
NA | TRBJ2-2 | TRBV18 | TRBD1 | TGTGCCAGCTCCAGGACAGGGGCAGCGAACACCGGGGAGCTGTTTTTT | CASSRTGAANTGELFF
NA | TRBJ1-6 | TRBV5-6 | TRBD1 | TGTGCCAGCAGCACAGGGGTCCTCGAGTCACCCCTCCACTTT | CASSTGVLESPLHF
once | TRBJ1-2 | TRBV11-2 | NA | TGTGCCAGCAGCGGGACTGGGAAATACTATGGCTACACCTTC | CASSGTGKYYGYTF
NA | TRBJ2-1 | TRBV12-5 | TRBD2 | TGTGCTAGTGGTTTGGGGACTAGCGGTTACAATGAGCAGTTCTTC | CASGLGTSGYNEQFF
NA | TRBJ2-3 | TRBV4-2 | TRBD2 | TGTGCCAGCAGCCGGACAGGCGGGACTAGCGGACTCACAGATACGCAGTATTTT | CASSRTGGTSGLTDTQYF
NA | TRBJ1-1 | TRBV9 | NA | TGTGCCAGCAGCGAGCGACCCCAGGGGCGGACTGAAGCTTTCTTT | CASSERPQGRTEAFF
once | TRBJ1-1 | TRBV7-9 | TRBD1 | TGTGCCAGCAGCGCAAACAGGGGAAACGAAGCTTTCTTT | CASSANRGNEAFF
NA | TRBJ2-6 | TRBV7-2 | NA | TGTGCCAGCAGCCCAACAGGGTCCGGGGCCAACGTCCTGACTTTC | CASSPTGSGANVLTF
NA | TRBJ2-5 | TRBV19 | NA | TGTGCCAGTAGTATTGGTCAGCAAGAGACCCAGTACTTC | CASSIGQQETQYF
NA | TRBJ1-4 | TRBV7-2 | TRBD1 | TGTGCCAGCAGCCCCCACAGGGGTGAAAAACTGTTTTTT | CASSPHRGEKLFF
NA | TRBJ1-5 | TRBV7-8 | NA | TGTGCCAGCAGCTTGTCAGGGAATCAGCCCCAGCATTTT | CASSLSGNQPQHF
NA | TRBJ2-3 | TRBV5-4 | NA | TGTGCCACAAGACAGACAGATACGCAGTATTTT | CATRQTDTQYF
NA | TRBJ2-7 | TRBV6-6 | TRBD2 | TGTGCCAGCAGTCAACGGCTTCTAGCGGGACTTTCCTACGAGCAGTACTTC | CASSQRLLAGLSYEQYF
NA | TRBJ2-2 | TRBV30 | NA | TGTGCCTGGAGGGGGGGGAACACCGGGGAGCTGTTTTTT | CAWRGGNTGELFF
NA | TRBJ2-1 | TRBV5-1 | TRBD1 | TGCGCCAGCAGCATGACAGGGGATGAGCAGTTCTTC | CASSMTGDEQFF
NA | TRBJ1-2 | TRBV7-2 | NA | TGTGCCAGCAGCTTAGGAAGTCCGGGAATCTATGGCTACACCTTC | CASSLGSPGIYGYTF
NA | TRBJ2-7 | TRBV5-1 | TRBD2 | TGCGCCAGCAGCTTGCTATCCGGGACTAGCGGGTGGCCCTACGAGCAGTACTTC | CASSLLSGTSGWPYEQYF
NA | TRBJ2-1 | TRBV19 | TRBD2 | TGTGCCAGTAGTGTAAGACTAGCGGGAGTCCCAGGTGAGCAGTTCTTC | CASSVRLAGVPGEQFF
NA | TRBJ1-6 | TRBV2 | NA | TGTGCCAGCAGTGTCCGGAGCTATAATTCACCCCTCCACTTT | CASSVRSYNSPLHF
NA | TRBJ1-4 | TRBV6-6 | TRBD1 | TGTGCCAGCAGTTACTCGAACAGGGGGAATGAAAAACTGTTTTTT | CASSYSNRGNEKLFF
NA | TRBJ2-7 | TRBV5-1 | NA | TGCGCCAGCAGCTTCGTCGGTTCCGTCGAGCAGTACTTC | CASSFVGSVEQYF
few | TRBJ2-7 | TRBV28 | TRBD2 | TGTGCCAGCAGTTCTCACCAGCGGGATTTCGAGCAGTACTTC | CASSSHQRDFEQYF
NA | TRBJ1-1 | TRBV7-8 | NA | TGTGCCAGCAGCCCCAGGGAACAGAACAAGATGAGTGAAGCTTTCTTT | CASSPREQNKMSEAFF
NA | TRBJ2-3 | TRBV11-1 | TRBD2 | TGTGCCAGCAGCCCCCCCGGGGCGGGAGGTGTAGATACGCAGTATTTT | CASSPPGAGGVDTQYF
NA | TRBJ1-1 | TRBV24-1 | NA | TGTGCCACCAGTGAATACAGGGTTAGGGACACTGAAGCTTTCTTT | CATSEYRVRDTEAFF
NA | TRBJ2-7 | TRBV29-1 | TRBD2 | TGCAGCGTGCGAAGTCCCAGCGGGAGGCCCGAGCAGTACTTC | CSVRSPSGRPEQYF
NA | TRBJ1-2 | TRBV30 | TRBD1 | TGTGCCTGGGCGATGGGACAGGGAACTTCTGCATCTAGTGGCTACACCTTC | CAWAMGQGTSASSGYTF
NA | TRBJ1-5 | TRBV25-1 | NA | TGTGCCAGCAGTGCGGACAGCCAGCCCCAGCATTTT | CASSADSQPQHF
NA | TRBJ1-4 | TRBV21-1 | NA | TGTGCCAGCAGCAAAGGGCTGGGACAGGGTACATACCAAAGTGAAAAACTGTTTTTT | CASSKGLGQGTYQSEKLFF
NA | TRBJ1-2 | TRBV19 | NA | TGTGCCAGTAGTATACAGGGGTTCGCCAACTATGGCTACACCTTC | CASSIQGFANYGYTF
NA | TRBJ2-5 | TRBV6-1 | NA | TGTGCCAGCAGCCACAAAGAGACCCAGTACTTC | CASSHKETQYF
NA | TRBJ1-6 | TRBV6-1 | NA | TGTGCCAGCAGTGTTCAACAGGGAATAGCTAATTCACCCCTCCACTTT | CASSVQQGIANSPLHF
NA | TRBJ2-5 | TRBV6-5 | NA | TGTGCCAGCAGTTGGACCCAGGGGCAGACCCAGTACTTC | CASSWTQGQTQYF
NA | TRBJ2-7 | TRBV19 | TRBD1 | TGTGCCAGTAGTATATATTATGGGACAGGGAAGTCCGAGCAGTACTTC | CASSIYYGTGKSEQYF
NA | TRBJ2-5 | TRBV6-5 | TRBD2 | TGTGCCAGCAGTTTCCCCGGGGGGGAGTCTCAAGAGACCCAGTACTTC | CASSFPGGESQETQYF
NA | TRBJ2-1 | TRBV3-1/TRBV3-2 | TRBD1 | TGTGCCAGCAGCCAAGGACAGGGGGTTTATGAGCAGTTCTTC | CASSQGQGVYEQFF
few | TRBJ1-5 | TRBV28 | NA | TGTGCCAGCAGCTCAGGGACACCCCGTTATCAGCCCCAGCATTTT | CASSSGTPRYQPQHF
few | TRBJ2-2 | TRBV18 | TRBD1 | TGTGCCAGCTCACCGAGGACAGGGGCCACCGGGGAGCTGTTTTTT | CASSPRTGATGELFF
NA | TRBJ1-2 | TRBV6-1 | NA | TGTGCCAGCAGTGAAAGTGAGCCCTACTATGGCTACACCTTC | CASSESEPYYGYTF